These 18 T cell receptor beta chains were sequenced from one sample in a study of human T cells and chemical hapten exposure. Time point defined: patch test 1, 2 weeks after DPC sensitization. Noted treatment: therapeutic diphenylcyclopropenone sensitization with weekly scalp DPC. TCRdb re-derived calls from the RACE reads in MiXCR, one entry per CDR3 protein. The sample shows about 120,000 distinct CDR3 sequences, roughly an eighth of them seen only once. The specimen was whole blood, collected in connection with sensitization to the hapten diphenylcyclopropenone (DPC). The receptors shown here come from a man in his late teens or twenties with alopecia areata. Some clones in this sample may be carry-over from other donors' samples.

Here the CDR3 reads CASKVGENTQYF. The CDR3 coding sequence is TGTGCCAGCAAGGTCGGCGAGAATACGCAGTATTTT. The chain carries TRBV6-5 and TRBJ2-3; D gene uncertain. The CDR3 consists of 12 residues. V gave up 7 bases and J gave up 7 bases, with 12 bases separating them. In germline, CDR1 is MNHEY, CDR2 SVGAGI.

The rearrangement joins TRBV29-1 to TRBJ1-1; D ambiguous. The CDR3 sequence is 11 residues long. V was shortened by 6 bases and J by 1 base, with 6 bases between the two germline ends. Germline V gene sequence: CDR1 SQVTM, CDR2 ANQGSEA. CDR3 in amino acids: CSVLKNTEAFF. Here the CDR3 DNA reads TGCAGCGTACTGAAGAACACTGAAGCTTTCTTT.

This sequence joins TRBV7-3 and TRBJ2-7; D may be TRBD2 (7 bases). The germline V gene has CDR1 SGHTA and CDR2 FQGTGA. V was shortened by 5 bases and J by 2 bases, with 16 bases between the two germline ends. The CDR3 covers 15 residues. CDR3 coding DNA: TGTGCCAGCAGCCCTCTGGGGGGGGCGACCTACGAGCAGTACTTC. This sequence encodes CASSPLGGATYEQYF.

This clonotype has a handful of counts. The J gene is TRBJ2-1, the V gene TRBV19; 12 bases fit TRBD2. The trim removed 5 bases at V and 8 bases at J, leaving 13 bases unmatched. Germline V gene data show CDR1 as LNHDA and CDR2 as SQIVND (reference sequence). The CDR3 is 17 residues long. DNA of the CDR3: TGTGCCAGTAGTTCCCCTAGCGGGGGGGCCGATGGCCATGAGCAGTTCTTC. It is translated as CASSSPSGGADGHEQFF.

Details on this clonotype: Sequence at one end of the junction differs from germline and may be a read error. The CDR3 DNA sequence: TGTGCCAGCAGAAAGGGACAGGGAGAACAGCCCCGGCATTTT. This encodes CASRKGQGEQPRHF. The rearrangement joins TRBV27 to TRBJ1-5; TRBD1 agrees at 9 bases. The length of the CDR3 is 14 residues. Germline CDR1 and CDR2: MNHEY and SMNVEV (reference sequence).

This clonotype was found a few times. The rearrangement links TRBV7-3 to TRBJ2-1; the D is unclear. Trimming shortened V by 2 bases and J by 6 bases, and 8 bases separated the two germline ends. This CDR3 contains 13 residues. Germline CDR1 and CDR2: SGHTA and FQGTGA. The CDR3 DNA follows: TGTGCCAGCAGCTTAGAACTGAGCAATGAGCAGTTCTTC. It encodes CASSLELSNEQFF.

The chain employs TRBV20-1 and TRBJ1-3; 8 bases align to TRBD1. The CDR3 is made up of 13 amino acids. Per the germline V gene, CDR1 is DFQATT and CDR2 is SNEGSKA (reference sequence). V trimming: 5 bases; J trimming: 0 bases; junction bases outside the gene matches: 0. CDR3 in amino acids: CSAGTGSGNTIYF. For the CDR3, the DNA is TGCAGTGCTGGGACAGGCTCTGGAAACACCATATATTTT.

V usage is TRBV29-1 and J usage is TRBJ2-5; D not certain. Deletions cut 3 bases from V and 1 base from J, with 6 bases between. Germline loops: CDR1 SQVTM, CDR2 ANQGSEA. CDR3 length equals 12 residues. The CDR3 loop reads CSVDRTQETQYF. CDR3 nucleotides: TGCAGCGTTGACAGAACCCAAGAGACCCAGTACTTC.

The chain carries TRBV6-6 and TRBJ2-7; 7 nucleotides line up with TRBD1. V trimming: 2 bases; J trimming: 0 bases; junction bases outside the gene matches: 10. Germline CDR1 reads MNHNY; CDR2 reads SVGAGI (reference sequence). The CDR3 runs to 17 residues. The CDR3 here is CASSYRRQGFSSYEQYF. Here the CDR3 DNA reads TGTGCCAGCAGTTACCGAAGACAGGGATTCTCCTCCTACGAGCAGTACTTC.

CDR3 sequence: CASSQAVFGDTEAFF. The DNA for the CDR3 is TGCGCCAGCAGCCAAGCGGTGTTCGGGGATACTGAAGCTTTCTTT. The chain combines TRBV4-1 with TRBJ1-1, with D unclear. This CDR3 is 15 amino acids long. V was shortened by 1 base and J by 5 bases, with 14 bases between the two germline ends. Germline V gene data show CDR1 as MGHRA and CDR2 as YSYEKL.

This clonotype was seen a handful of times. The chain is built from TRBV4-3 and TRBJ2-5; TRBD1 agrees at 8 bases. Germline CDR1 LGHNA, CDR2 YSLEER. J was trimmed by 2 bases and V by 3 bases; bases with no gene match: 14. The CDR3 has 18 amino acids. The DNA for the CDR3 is TGCGCCAGCAGCCAGTATCGGTGGTCCGGGACAGGTCAAGAGACCCAGTACTTC. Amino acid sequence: CASSQYRWSGTGQETQYF.

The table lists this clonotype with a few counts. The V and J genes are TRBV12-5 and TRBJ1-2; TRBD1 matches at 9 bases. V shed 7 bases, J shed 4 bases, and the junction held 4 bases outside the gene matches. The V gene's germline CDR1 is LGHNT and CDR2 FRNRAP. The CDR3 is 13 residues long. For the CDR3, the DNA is TGTGCTAGTGCCCTGACAGGGGGCTATGGCTACACCTTC. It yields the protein CASALTGGYGYTF. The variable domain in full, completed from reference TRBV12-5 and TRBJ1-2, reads DARVTQTPRHKVTEMGQEVTMRCQPILGHNTVFWYRQTMMQGLELLAYFRNRAPLDDSGMPKDRFSAEMPDATLATLKIQPSEPRDSAVYFCASALTGGYGYTFGSGTRLTVV.

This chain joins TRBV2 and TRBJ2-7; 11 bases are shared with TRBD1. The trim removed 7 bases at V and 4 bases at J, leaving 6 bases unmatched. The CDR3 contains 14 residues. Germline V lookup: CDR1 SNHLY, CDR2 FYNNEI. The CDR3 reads CASNSGTGGYEQYF. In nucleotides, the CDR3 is TGTGCCAGCAATTCCGGGACAGGGGGGTACGAGCAGTACTTC.

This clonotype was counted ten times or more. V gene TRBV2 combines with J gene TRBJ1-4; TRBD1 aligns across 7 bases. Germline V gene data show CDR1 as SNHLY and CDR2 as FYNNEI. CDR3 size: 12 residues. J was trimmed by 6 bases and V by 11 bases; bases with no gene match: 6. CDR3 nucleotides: TGTGCCGGAGGACAGGAGGATGAAAAACTGTTTTTT. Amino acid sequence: CAGGQEDEKLFF.

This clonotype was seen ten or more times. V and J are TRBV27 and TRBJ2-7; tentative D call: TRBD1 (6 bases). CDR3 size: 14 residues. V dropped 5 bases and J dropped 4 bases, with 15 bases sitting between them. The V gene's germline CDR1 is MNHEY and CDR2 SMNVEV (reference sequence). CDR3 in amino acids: CASSTDRRRYEQYF. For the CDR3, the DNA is TGTGCCAGCAGTACTGACAGGCGGAGATACGAGCAGTACTTC.

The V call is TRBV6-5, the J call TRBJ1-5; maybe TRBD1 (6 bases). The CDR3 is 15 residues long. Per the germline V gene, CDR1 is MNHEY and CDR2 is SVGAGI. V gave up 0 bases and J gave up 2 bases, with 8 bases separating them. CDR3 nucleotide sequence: TGTGCCAGCAGTTACTCGGCAGGGGGCAATCAGCCCCAGCATTTT. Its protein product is CASSYSAGGNQPQHF.

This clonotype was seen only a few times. The CDR3 protein is CASSQAAYQPQHF. The DNA of the CDR3 is TGCGCCAGCAGCCAAGCGGCGTATCAGCCCCAGCATTTT. V gene TRBV4-3 combines with J gene TRBJ1-5, with D unclear. Trimming cost V 1 base and J 5 bases, with 6 bases left between them. The CDR3 has 13 residues. CDR1 LGHNA and CDR2 YSLEER come from the germline V gene.

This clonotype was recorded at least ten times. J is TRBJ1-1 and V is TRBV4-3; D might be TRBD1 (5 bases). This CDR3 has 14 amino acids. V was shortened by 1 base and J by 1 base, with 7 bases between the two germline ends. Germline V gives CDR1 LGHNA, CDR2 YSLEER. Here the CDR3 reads CASSQGTTNTEAFF. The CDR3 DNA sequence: TGCGCCAGCAGCCAAGGGACAACGAACACTGAAGCTTTCTTT.